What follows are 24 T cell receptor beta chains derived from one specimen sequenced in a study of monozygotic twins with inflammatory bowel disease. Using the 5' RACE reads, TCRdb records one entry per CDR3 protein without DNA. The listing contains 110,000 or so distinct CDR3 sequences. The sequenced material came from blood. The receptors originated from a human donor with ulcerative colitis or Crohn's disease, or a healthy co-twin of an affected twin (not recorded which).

The CDR3 sequence is CASSQDWTGGYNEQFF. The chain employs TRBV4-2 and TRBJ2-1; the D call from TCRdb, TRBD2, cannot be confirmed without DNA. The CDR3 has 16 amino acids. The germline CDR1 and CDR2 sequences are LGHNA and YNFKEQ.

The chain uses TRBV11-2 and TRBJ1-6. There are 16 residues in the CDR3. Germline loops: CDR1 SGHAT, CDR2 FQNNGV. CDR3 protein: CASSSRAGEGGSPLHF.

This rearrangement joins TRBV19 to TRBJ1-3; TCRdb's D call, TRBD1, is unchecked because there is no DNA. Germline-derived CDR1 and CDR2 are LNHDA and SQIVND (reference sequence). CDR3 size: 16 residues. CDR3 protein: CASSGRQGTFGNTIYF.

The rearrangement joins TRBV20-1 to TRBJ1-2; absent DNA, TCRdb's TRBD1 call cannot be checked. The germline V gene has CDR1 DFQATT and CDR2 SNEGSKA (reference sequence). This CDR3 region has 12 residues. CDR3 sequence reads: CSAARQTLDRTF.

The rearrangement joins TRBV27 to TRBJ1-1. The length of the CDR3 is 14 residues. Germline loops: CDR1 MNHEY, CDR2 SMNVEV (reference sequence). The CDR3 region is CASSLYRTYTEAFF.

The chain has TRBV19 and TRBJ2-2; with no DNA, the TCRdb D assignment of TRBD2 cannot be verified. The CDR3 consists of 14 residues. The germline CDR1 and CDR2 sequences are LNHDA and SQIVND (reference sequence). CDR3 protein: CASSIEAVTGELFF.

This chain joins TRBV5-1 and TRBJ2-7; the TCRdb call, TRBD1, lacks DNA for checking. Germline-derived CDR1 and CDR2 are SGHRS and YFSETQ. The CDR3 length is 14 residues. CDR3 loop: CASSLVAGSYEQYF.

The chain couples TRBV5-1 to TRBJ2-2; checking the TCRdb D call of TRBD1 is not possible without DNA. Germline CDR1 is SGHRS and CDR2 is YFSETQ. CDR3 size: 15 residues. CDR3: CASRTGTLNTGELFF.

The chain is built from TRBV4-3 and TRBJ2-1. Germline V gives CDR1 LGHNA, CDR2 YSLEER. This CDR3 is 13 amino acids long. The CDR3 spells CASSQISYNEQFF.

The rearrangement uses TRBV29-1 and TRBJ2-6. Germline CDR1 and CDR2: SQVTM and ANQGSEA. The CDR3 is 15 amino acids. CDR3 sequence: CSVEDPVSGANVLTF.

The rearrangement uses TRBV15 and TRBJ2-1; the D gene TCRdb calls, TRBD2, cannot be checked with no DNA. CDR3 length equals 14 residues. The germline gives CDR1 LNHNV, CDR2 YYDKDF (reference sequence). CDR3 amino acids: CATSRTSGTSEQFF.

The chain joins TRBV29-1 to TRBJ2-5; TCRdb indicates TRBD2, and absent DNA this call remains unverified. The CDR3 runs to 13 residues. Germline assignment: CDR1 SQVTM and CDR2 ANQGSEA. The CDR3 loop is CSVARTGQETQYF.

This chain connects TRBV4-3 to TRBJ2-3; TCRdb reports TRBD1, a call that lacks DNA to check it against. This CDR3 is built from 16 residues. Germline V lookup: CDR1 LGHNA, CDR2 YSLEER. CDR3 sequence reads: CASSPRQGFSTDTQYF.

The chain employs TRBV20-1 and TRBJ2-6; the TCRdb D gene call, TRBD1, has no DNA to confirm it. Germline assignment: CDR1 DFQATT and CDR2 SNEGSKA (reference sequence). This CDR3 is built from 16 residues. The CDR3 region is CSARDFKGSGANVLTF.

This CDR3 is CASSFDRGRTEAFF. The genes are TRBV5-1 and TRBJ1-1; checking the TCRdb D call of TRBD1 is not possible without DNA. CDR3 length: 14 residues. CDR1 and CDR2 (germline): SGHRS, YFSETQ.

The CDR3: CASSSQDTDTQYF. The genes are TRBV7-2 and TRBJ2-3. Per germline, CDR1 SGHTA and CDR2 FQGNSA. This CDR3 spans 13 amino acids.

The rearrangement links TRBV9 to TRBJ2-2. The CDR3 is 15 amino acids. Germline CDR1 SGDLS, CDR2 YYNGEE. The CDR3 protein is CASSVEVTNTGELFF.

This CDR3 reads CAWARERTEAFF. The chain carries TRBV30 and TRBJ1-1. Germline lookup yields CDR1 GTSNPN and CDR2 SVGIG (reference sequence). The CDR3 extends over 12 amino acids.

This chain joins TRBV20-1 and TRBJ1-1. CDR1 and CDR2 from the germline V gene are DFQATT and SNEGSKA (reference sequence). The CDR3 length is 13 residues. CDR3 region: CRGGGPLVTEAFF.

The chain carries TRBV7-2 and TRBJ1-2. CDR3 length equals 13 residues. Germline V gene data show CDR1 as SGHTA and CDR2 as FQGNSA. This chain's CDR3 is CASSLDRFYGYTF.

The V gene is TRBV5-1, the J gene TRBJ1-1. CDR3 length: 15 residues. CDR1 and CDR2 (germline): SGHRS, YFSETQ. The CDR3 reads CASSPRQVPNTEAFF.

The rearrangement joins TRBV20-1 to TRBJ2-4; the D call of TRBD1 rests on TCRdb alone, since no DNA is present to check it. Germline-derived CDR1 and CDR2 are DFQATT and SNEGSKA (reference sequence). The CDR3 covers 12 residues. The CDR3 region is CSAGTGANIQYF.

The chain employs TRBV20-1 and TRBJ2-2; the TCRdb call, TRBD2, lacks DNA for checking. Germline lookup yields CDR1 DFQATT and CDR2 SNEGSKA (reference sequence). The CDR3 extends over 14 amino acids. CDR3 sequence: CSAGLRANTGELFF.

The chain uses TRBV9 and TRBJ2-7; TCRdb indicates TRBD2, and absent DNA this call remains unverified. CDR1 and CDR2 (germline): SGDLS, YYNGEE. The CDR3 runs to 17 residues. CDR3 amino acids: CASSRGYRTSVSYEQYF.